Below, 30 T cell receptor beta chains from the same sample are listed, as sequenced in a study of T cells in tuberculosis. The data were produced by immunoSEQ multiplex PCR, yet TCRdb's version contains in-frame clones alone and is incomplete. This sample carries some 41,000 clones, about 95% of them seen once, and the ten largest clones take under 2%. The sequencing sample was made of PBMCs. The receptors were gathered from a donor between 5 and 29 years old with latent tuberculosis or without tuberculosis infection. Some clones in this sample may be carry-over from other donors' samples.

The V call is TRBV29-1, the J call TRBJ1-2, with 8 bases aligning to TRBD1. J was trimmed by 4 bases and V by 1 base; bases with no gene match: 5. Germline V CDR1 and CDR2: SQVTM, ANQGSEA. This CDR3 is 14 amino acids long. This CDR3 reads CSVEGEQGAYGYTF. The CDR3 nucleotides read TGCAGCGTTGAAGGAGAGCAGGGGGCCTATGGCTACACCTTC.

The chain is built from TRBV28 and TRBJ1-1; D gene uncertain. Trimming left V 6 bases short and J 11 bases short, with 13 bases between. This CDR3 has 11 residues. Germline loops: CDR1 MDHEN, CDR2 SYDVKM. The CDR3 here is CASSYQVEAFF. The CDR3 DNA follows: TGTGCCAGCAGCTATCAGGTTGAGGCTTTCTTT. Filled out from reference TRBV28 and TRBJ1-1, the complete variable domain reads DVKVTQSSRYLVKRTGEKVFLECVQDMDHENMFWYRQDPGLGLRLIYFSYDVKMKEKGDIPEGYSVSREKKERFSLILESASTNQTSMYLCASSYQVEAFFGQGTRLTVV.

The V and J genes are TRBV7-3 and TRBJ2-3; TRBD2 matches at 9 bases. The germline V gene has CDR1 SGHTA and CDR2 FQGTGA. The CDR3 sequence is 15 residues long. J gave up 2 bases and V 4 bases, and 4 bases lay outside the gene matches. In nucleotides, the CDR3 is TGTGCCAGCAGCTCGAAGGGACTAGCCACAGATACGCAGTATTTT. Translation gives CASSSKGLATDTQYF.

The rearrangement joins TRBV7-2 to TRBJ2-7, with D possibly TRBD2 on 5 matching bases. The V gene lost 1 base and the J gene lost 5 bases, with 18 bases spanning the gap. Germline V gives CDR1 SGHTA, CDR2 FQGNSA. This CDR3 comprises 16 residues. The CDR3 here is CASSLVPEAGGNEQYF. The DNA for the CDR3 is TGTGCCAGCAGCTTAGTGCCCGAGGCAGGAGGAAACGAGCAGTACTTC.

This clone was recorded only once. The chain recombines TRBV29-1 with TRBJ2-1; D remains ambiguous. This CDR3 contains 10 residues. Germline CDR1 reads SQVTM; CDR2 reads ANQGSEA. The V gene lost 7 bases and the J gene lost 3 bases, with 4 bases spanning the gap. The CDR3 DNA reads as TGCAGCGCCATCTACAATGAGCAGTTCTTC. This translates into CSAIYNEQFF.

The chain is built from TRBV27 and TRBJ2-1, with 12 bases that match TRBD2. The CDR3 spans 17 residues. With V trimmed by 3 bases and J by 8 bases, 11 bases remained unmatched. The germline CDR1 and CDR2 sequences are MNHEY and SMNVEV (reference sequence). The CDR3 region is CASSFTSRLAGVDEQFF. CDR3 DNA: TGTGCCAGCAGTTTCACCTCAAGACTAGCGGGAGTTGATGAGCAGTTCTTC.

The V and J genes are TRBV5-4 and TRBJ2-3; D is perhaps TRBD1 (5 bases). Germline V gene sequence: CDR1 SGHNT, CDR2 YYREEE (reference sequence). CDR3 size: 14 residues. V was shortened by 3 bases and J by 5 bases, with 13 bases between the two germline ends. The CDR3 nucleotides are TGTGCCAGCAGCTCAATTAGTAGGGGAGATACGCAGTATTTT. This sequence encodes CASSSISRGDTQYF.

The genes are TRBV13 and TRBJ2-3; D ambiguous. The V gene lost 2 bases and the J gene lost 2 bases, with 8 bases spanning the gap. The germline gives CDR1 PRHDT, CDR2 FYEKMQ (reference sequence). The CDR3 covers 14 residues. The CDR3 spells CASSLSHYTDTQYF. DNA of the CDR3: TGTGCCAGCAGCTTATCCCACTACACAGATACGCAGTATTTT.

The gene calls are TRBV7-6 and TRBJ1-2; D unclear. CDR1 and CDR2 from the germline V gene are SGHVS and FNYEAQ. The CDR3 runs 13 residues. Trimming pared 5 bases from V and 4 bases from J, leaving 11 bases between. The CDR3 nucleotides are TGTGCCAGCAGCCCCGACGAGGCCTATGGCTACACCTTC. Protein sequence: CASSPDEAYGYTF.

In DNA, the CDR3 is TGCAGCGTCCGGGACAGCAACTATGGCTACACCTTC. As protein: CSVRDSNYGYTF. The chain employs TRBV29-1 and TRBJ1-2; the match to TRBD1 covers 7 bases. V lost 6 bases, J lost 2 bases, and 3 bases stayed unmatched. The CDR3 is made up of 12 amino acids. In germline, CDR1 is SQVTM, CDR2 ANQGSEA.

About this clone: Relative to the germline gene, one junction end is altered; a read error may explain this. The V and J genes are TRBV27 and TRBJ2-1; TRBD1 matches 7 bases. This CDR3 has 14 residues. The germline V gene has CDR1 MNHEY and CDR2 SMNVEV (reference sequence). The CDR3, as DNA: TGTGCCGGCAGTAAAGGCCACAGGGGCAATGAGCAGTTCTTC. This sequence encodes CAGSKGHRGNEQFF.

V usage is TRBV7-2 and J usage is TRBJ1-1; D is unclear. With 6 bases removed from V and 0 bases from J, the gap between germline ends came to 5 bases. Germline V gene sequence: CDR1 SGHTA, CDR2 FQGNSA. The CDR3 runs 12 residues. The CDR3 coding sequence is TGTGCCAGCAGACTTATGAACACTGAAGCTTTCTTT. This gives the protein CASRLMNTEAFF.

This clone was seen once. The CDR3 region is CSVERTGTEAFF. Here the CDR3 DNA reads TGCAGCGTGGAGAGGACAGGGACCGAAGCTTTCTTT. The chain couples TRBV29-1 to TRBJ1-1, with 8 bases aligning to TRBD1. This CDR3 is built from 12 residues. Germline-derived CDR1 and CDR2 are SQVTM and ANQGSEA. V shed 6 bases, J shed 8 bases, and the junction held 8 bases outside the gene matches.

The chain couples TRBV18 to TRBJ1-2; 7 bases match TRBD1. The CDR3 extends over 14 amino acids. V trimming: 5 bases; J trimming: 1 base; junction bases outside the gene matches: 4. Germline CDR1 is KGHSH and CDR2 is LQKENI. CDR3 in DNA: TGTGCCAGCTCATCCGGGACAGTTAACTATGGCTACACCTTC. As protein: CASSSGTVNYGYTF.

V usage is TRBV15 and J usage is TRBJ1-5; possible D gene TRBD1, 5 bases. The CDR3 contains 14 residues. Looked up from germline, CDR1 is LNHNV and CDR2 is YYDKDF (reference sequence). V was cut by 4 bases and J by 0 bases, with 7 bases left in between. The CDR3 here is CATSIRDSNQPQHF. For the CDR3, the DNA is TGTGCCACCAGCATCAGGGATAGCAATCAGCCCCAGCATTTT.

V gene TRBV11-2 combines with J gene TRBJ2-7; 7 bases line up with TRBD2. The CDR3 covers 16 residues. The V segment lost 5 bases and the J segment 4 bases; nucleotides outside the gene matches: 14. Per the germline V gene, CDR1 is SGHAT and CDR2 is FQNNGV. CDR3 nucleotides: TGTGCCAGCAGCCCATTGGGGGGGGTGGACCTATACGAGCAGTACTTC. It is translated as CASSPLGGVDLYEQYF.

The chain carries TRBV5-1 and TRBJ2-1; 9 nucleotides align to TRBD2. CDR1 and CDR2 from the germline V gene are SGHRS and YFSETQ. J gave up 5 bases and V 3 bases, and 9 bases lay outside the gene matches. This CDR3 has 16 amino acids. CDR3 nucleotides: TGCGCCAGCAGCTGGACCGGACTAGCGAGTCACAATGAGCAGTTCTTC. Translating it yields CASSWTGLASHNEQFF.

DNA of the CDR3: TGTGCCACCAGCAGAGATATGCTAGAATCGCAGTATTTT. This encodes CATSRDMLESQYF. The rearrangement links TRBV15 to TRBJ2-3, with no clear D. This CDR3 has 13 amino acids. CDR1 is LNHNV and CDR2 is YYDKDF in the germline V gene (reference sequence). Trimming removed 0 bases at V and 10 bases at J, with 11 bases between.

The rearrangement links TRBV27 to TRBJ1-1; 7 bases fit TRBD1. Per the germline V gene, CDR1 is MNHEY and CDR2 is SMNVEV (reference sequence). V lost 8 bases and J lost 1; bases outside the gene matches: 7. The CDR3 loop spans 14 amino acids. The DNA for the CDR3 is TGTGCCAGCCAACTACAGGGGCCGAACACTGAAGCTTTCTTT. Encoded protein: CASQLQGPNTEAFF.

V is TRBV30 and J is TRBJ2-5, with 10 bases lining up with TRBD2. The CDR3 has 16 residues. Germline CDR1 is GTSNPN and CDR2 is SVGIG (reference sequence). V lost 5 bases to trimming and J lost 1 base; unmatched junction nucleotides: 10. The CDR3 DNA sequence: TGTGCCTGGGCTAGCGGGAGAGGCGGGGGCCAAGAGACCCAGTACTTC. Translation gives CAWASGRGGGQETQYF.

The chain carries TRBV28 and TRBJ2-5; 7 bases match TRBD2. The J segment lost 4 bases and the V segment lost 9 bases, leaving 5 bases of the junction unmatched. The CDR3 runs to 12 residues. Looked up from germline, CDR1 is MDHEN and CDR2 is SYDVKM. CDR3 DNA sequence: TGTGCCAGTGGGAGGGTTGGAGAGACCCAGTACTTC. This translates into CASGRVGETQYF. The complete variable domain, with remaining parts taken from reference TRBV28 and TRBJ2-5, reads DVKVTQSSRYLVKRTGEKVFLECVQDMDHENMFWYRQDPGLGLRLIYFSYDVKMKEKGDIPEGYSVSREKKERFSLILESASTNQTSMYLCASGRVGETQYFGPGTRLLVL.

The rearrangement links TRBV4-3 to TRBJ1-2, with unresolved D. CDR1 is LGHNA and CDR2 is YSLEER in the germline V gene. The CDR3 consists of 13 residues. V shed 3 bases and J shed 4 bases, with 9 bases lying between them. The DNA of the CDR3 is TGCGCCAGCAGCCAGCCAGGCTTCTATGGCTACACCTTC. This translates into CASSQPGFYGYTF.

The rearrangement joins TRBV28 to TRBJ2-7; a weak D match, TRBD2 (6 bases). V was pared by 7 bases and J by 6 bases, with 13 bases between. Germline V gene sequence: CDR1 MDHEN, CDR2 SYDVKM. The CDR3 sequence is 12 residues long. In DNA form, the CDR3 reads TGTGCCAGCACCTCGGACGGGGGCGAGCAGTACTTC. Encoded protein: CASTSDGGEQYF.

The chain employs TRBV20-1 and TRBJ2-3; D is unclear. Germline lookup yields CDR1 DFQATT and CDR2 SNEGSKA (reference sequence). V gave up 3 bases and J gave up 2 bases, with 3 bases separating them. This CDR3 is 11 amino acids long. As DNA, the CDR3 is TGCAGTGCTAGGGCCACAGATACGCAGTATTTT. It specifies CSARATDTQYF.

J is TRBJ2-1 and V is TRBV4-1, with 12 bases identical to TRBD2. Trimming took 2 bases from V and 6 from J; bases not matched to a gene: 8. CDR3 length equals 17 residues. Germline values: CDR1 MGHRA, CDR2 YSYEKL. The CDR3 is CASSQRPPSGRGNEQFF. CDR3 in DNA: TGCGCCAGCAGCCAACGCCCGCCTAGCGGGAGGGGCAATGAGCAGTTCTTC.

The rearrangement links TRBV10-2 to TRBJ2-7, with TRBD2 matching 10 bases. Germline loops: CDR1 WSHSY, CDR2 SAAADI. The CDR3 length is 15 residues. J gave up 6 bases and V 6 bases, and 11 bases lay outside the gene matches. CDR3 loop: CASRGRTSGGSEQYF. For the CDR3, the DNA is TGCGCCAGCAGGGGACGGACTAGCGGAGGGTCCGAGCAGTACTTC.

This chain uses TRBV4-2 with TRBJ2-1; the match to TRBD2 covers 14 bases. V was clipped by 3 bases and J by 8 bases; unmatched bases: 6. CDR3 size: 16 residues. Germline CDR1 LGHNA, CDR2 YNFKEQ. CDR3 protein: CASSHRGLAGEDEQFF. The CDR3 DNA follows: TGTGCCAGCAGCCACCGGGGACTAGCGGGAGAAGATGAGCAGTTCTTC.

V usage is TRBV18 and J usage is TRBJ2-1; 8 nucleotides line up with TRBD1. The CDR3 loop spans 14 amino acids. Trimming removed 3 bases from V and 8 bases from J; junction bases left unmatched: 6. The germline gives CDR1 KGHSH, CDR2 LQKENI. The CDR3 DNA follows: TGTGCCAGCTCACCCGGGACAGGTCGACATGAGCAGTTCTTC. It is translated as CASSPGTGRHEQFF.

The CDR3 is CASSLEAAGGRGEQFF. In DNA form, the CDR3 reads TGTGCCAGCAGCTTAGAAGCGGCGGGGGGACGGGGTGAGCAGTTCTTC. The chain uses TRBV13 and TRBJ2-1; 8 positions match TRBD2. The CDR3 runs 16 residues. V gave up 1 base and J gave up 9 bases; unmatched junction bases: 11. Looked up from germline, CDR1 is PRHDT and CDR2 is FYEKMQ (reference sequence).

The chain combines TRBV11-2 with TRBJ1-1; D unclear. CDR3 length: 13 amino acids. V lost 0 bases and J lost 2, with 4 bases in between. CDR1 and CDR2 from the germline V gene are SGHAT and FQNNGV. CDR3 loop: CASSLERNTEAFF. The CDR3, as DNA: TGTGCCAGCAGCTTAGAGCGAAACACTGAAGCTTTCTTT.